These 12 T cell receptor beta chains were all obtained from the same sample, sequenced in a study of blood T cell repertoires in COVID-19. Libraries were prepared by immunoSEQ multiplex PCR; TCRdb keeps only in-frame clonotypes and omits some of them. The sample comprises 40,000 or so clones, around 91% of which are singletons, and roughly 2.8% rests with the top ten. Sequenced input: peripheral blood. The receptor source for this set is a man aged 45-65 years with active COVID-19.

The V gene is TRBV19, the J gene TRBJ1-5, with 8 bases that match TRBD1. V lost 6 bases to trimming and J lost 0 bases; unmatched junction nucleotides: 4. From germline, CDR1 is LNHDA and CDR2 SQIVND (reference sequence). The CDR3 covers 15 residues. The chain's CDR3 is CASSRTGSSNQPQHF. The CDR3 coding sequence is TGTGCCAGTAGCAGGACAGGGAGTAGCAATCAGCCCCAGCATTTT.

The J gene is TRBJ2-1, the V gene TRBV6-2 or TRBV6-3; 8 bases fit TRBD1. V trimming: 4 bases; J trimming: 4 bases; junction bases outside the gene matches: 0. In germline, CDR1 is MNHEY, CDR2 SVGEGT. The CDR3 contains 13 residues. The CDR3 here is CASSWTGYNEQFF. CDR3 coding DNA: TGTGCCAGCAGTTGGACAGGGTACAATGAGCAGTTCTTC.

This chain joins TRBV18 and TRBJ1-2, with 8 bases that match TRBD1. The length of the CDR3 is 14 residues. Per germline, CDR1 KGHSH and CDR2 LQKENI. Trimming took 3 bases from V and 3 from J; bases not matched to a gene: 3. CDR3 loop: CASSPQDRDYGYTF. CDR3 sequence (DNA): TGTGCCAGCTCACCTCAGGACAGGGACTATGGCTACACCTTC.

The V and J genes are TRBV11-1 and TRBJ2-7, with a tentative D call TRBD2 (6 bases). The CDR3 runs 14 residues. In germline, CDR1 is SGHAT, CDR2 FQDESV (reference sequence). V was pared by 5 bases and J by 2 bases, with 13 bases between. CDR3 loop: CASSPMGGPYEQYF. The CDR3 DNA follows: TGTGCCAGCAGCCCGATGGGGGGTCCCTACGAGCAGTACTTC.

The CDR3 nucleotides read TGCGCCAGCAGCGGGGGGACGGCGGCCTACGAGCAGTACTTC. Its translation: CASSGGTAAYEQYF. The chain joins TRBV5-1 to TRBJ2-7; TRBD2 might be the D (6 bases). Per germline, CDR1 SGHRS and CDR2 YFSETQ. The CDR3 has 14 amino acids. V lost 4 bases and J 2 bases, leaving 13 bases between the germline ends.

The chain has TRBV5-1 and TRBJ2-1; 9 positions agree with TRBD1. Germline V gives CDR1 SGHRS, CDR2 YFSETQ. Germline trimming cut 2 bases from V and 3 bases from J; bases unmatched to any gene: 3. The CDR3 loop spans 15 amino acids. CDR3: CASSFTGGGYNEQFF. The CDR3 DNA sequence: TGCGCCAGCAGCTTCACAGGGGGCGGCTACAATGAGCAGTTCTTC.

V and J are TRBV5-6 and TRBJ2-7, with 11 bases that match TRBD1. V shed 3 bases, J shed 6 bases, and the junction held 8 bases outside the gene matches. The CDR3 is 15 amino acids. Germline loops: CDR1 SGHDT, CDR2 YYEEEE. The CDR3 DNA reads as TGTGCCAGCAGCTCCAAGCGGACAGGGGGCTCCGAGCAGTACTTC. Translated: CASSSKRTGGSEQYF.

J is TRBJ2-7 and V is TRBV6-5; D is possibly TRBD1 (5 bases). This CDR3 contains 12 residues. In germline, CDR1 is MNHEY, CDR2 SVGAGI. Trimming left V 6 bases short and J 0 bases short, with 6 bases between. As DNA, the CDR3 is TGTGCCAGCAGGGACACCTCCTACGAGCAGTACTTC. It specifies CASRDTSYEQYF.

The rearrangement links TRBV27 to TRBJ2-2; possible D gene TRBD2, 6 bases. The germline gives CDR1 MNHEY, CDR2 SMNVEV (reference sequence). CDR3 length: 15 residues. V was trimmed by 6 bases and J by 7 bases, leaving 18 bases between them. The CDR3, as DNA: TGTGCCAGCAGAACCGTTCGGGGGAAGAGCGGGGAGCTGTTTTTT. This codes for CASRTVRGKSGELFF.

V is TRBV5-8 and J is TRBJ1-4, with TRBD1 matching 12 bases. The CDR3 length is 15 residues. J gave up 8 bases and V 4 bases, and 6 bases lay outside the gene matches. Germline assignment: CDR1 SGHTS and CDR2 YDEGEE. For the CDR3, the DNA is TGTGCCAGCAGCACAGGGACAGGGGGCAAGGAAAAACTGTTTTTT. This sequence encodes CASSTGTGGKEKLFF.

The rearrangement links TRBV7-9 to TRBJ2-1, with 9 bases matching TRBD2. Germline CDR1 SEHNR, CDR2 FQNEAQ (reference sequence). The V segment lost 5 bases and the J segment 4 bases; nucleotides outside the gene matches: 6. The CDR3 has 15 residues. In nucleotides, the CDR3 is TGTGCCAGCAGCCGGGGTAGCGGGGGTTACAATGAGCAGTTCTTC. Translating gives CASSRGSGGYNEQFF.

This clone was seen a single time. The chain is built from TRBV4-1 and TRBJ2-5; 8 nucleotides agree with TRBD1. The length of the CDR3 is 18 residues. J lost 2 bases, V lost 0 bases, and 11 bases had no gene match. In germline, CDR1 is MGHRA, CDR2 YSYEKL. The CDR3 DNA reads as TGCGCCAGCAGCCAAGATAAAAGGTGGGACAGGCGACAAGAGACCCAGTACTTC. Encoded protein: CASSQDKRWDRRQETQYF.